The table lists the clone carrying this T cell receptor beta chain with a few counts. Assay: immunoSEQ multiplex PCR; the TCRdb copy retains only in-frame clones and omits some. The sample shows roughly 110,000 clones, 85% to 95% of them seen only once. The entry originates in a study of T cell changes during pregnancy in multiple sclerosis. Germline-derived CDR1 and CDR2 are KGHSH and LQKENI. V gave up 1 base and J gave up 1 base, with 16 bases separating them. The CDR3 runs 17 residues. V is TRBV18 and J is TRBJ1-1; perhaps TRBD1 as D (6 bases). The source is a female donor with multiple sclerosis, enrolled in a pregnancy study. The specimen comprised peripheral blood, sampled after pregnancy. This CDR3 is CASSPLPGQGPNTEAFF. For the CDR3, the DNA is TGTGCCAGCTCACCACTTCCGGGACAAGGGCCGAACACTGAAGCTTTCTTT.